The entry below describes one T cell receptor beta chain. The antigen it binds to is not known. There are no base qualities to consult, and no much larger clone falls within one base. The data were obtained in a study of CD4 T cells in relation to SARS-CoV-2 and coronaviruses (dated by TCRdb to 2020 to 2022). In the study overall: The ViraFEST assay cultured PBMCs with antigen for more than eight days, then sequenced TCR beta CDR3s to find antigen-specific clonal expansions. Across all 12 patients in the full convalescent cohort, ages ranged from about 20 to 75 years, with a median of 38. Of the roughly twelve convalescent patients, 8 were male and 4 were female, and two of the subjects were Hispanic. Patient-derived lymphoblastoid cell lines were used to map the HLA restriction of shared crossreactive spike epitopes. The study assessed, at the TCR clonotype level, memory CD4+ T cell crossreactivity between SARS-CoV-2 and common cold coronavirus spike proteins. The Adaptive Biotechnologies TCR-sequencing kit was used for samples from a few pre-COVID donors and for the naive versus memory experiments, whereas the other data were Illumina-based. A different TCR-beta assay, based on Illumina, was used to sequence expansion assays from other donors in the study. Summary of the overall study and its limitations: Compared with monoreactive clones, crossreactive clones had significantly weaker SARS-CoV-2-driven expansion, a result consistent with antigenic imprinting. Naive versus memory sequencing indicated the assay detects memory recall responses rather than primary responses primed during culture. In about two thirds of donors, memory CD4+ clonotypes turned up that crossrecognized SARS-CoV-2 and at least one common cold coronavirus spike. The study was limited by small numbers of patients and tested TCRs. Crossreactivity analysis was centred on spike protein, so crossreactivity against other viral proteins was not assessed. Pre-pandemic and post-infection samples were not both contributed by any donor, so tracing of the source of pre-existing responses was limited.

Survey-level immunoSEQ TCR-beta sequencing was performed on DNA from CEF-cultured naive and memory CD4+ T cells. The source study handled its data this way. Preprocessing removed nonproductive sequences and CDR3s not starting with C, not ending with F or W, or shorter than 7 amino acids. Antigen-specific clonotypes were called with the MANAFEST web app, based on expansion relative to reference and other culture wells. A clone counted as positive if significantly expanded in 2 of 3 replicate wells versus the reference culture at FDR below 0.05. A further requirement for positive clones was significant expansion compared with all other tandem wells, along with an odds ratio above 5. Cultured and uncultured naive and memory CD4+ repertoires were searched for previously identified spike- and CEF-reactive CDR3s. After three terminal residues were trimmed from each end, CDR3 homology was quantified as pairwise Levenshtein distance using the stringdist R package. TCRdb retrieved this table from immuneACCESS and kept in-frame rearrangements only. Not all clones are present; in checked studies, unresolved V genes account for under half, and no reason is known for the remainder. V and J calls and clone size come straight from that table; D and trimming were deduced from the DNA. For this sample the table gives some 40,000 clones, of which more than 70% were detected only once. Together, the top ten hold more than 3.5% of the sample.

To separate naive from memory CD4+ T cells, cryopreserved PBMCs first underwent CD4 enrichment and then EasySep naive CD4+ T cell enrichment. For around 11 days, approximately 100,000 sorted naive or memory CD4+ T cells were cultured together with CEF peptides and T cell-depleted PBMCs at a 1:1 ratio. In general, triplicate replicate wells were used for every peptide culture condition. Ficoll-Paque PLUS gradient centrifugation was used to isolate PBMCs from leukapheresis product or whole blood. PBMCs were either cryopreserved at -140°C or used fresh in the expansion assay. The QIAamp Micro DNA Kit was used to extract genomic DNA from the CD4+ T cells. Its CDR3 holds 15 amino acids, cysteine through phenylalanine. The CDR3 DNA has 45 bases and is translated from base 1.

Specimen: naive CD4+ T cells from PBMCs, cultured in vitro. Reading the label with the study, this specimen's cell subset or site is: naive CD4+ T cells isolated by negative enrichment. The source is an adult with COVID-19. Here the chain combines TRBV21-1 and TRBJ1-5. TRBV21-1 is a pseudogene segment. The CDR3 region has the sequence CASSKEKGVYQPQHF. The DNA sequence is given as TGTGCCAGCAGCAAAGAGAAGGGAGTTTATCAGCCCCAGCATTTT.